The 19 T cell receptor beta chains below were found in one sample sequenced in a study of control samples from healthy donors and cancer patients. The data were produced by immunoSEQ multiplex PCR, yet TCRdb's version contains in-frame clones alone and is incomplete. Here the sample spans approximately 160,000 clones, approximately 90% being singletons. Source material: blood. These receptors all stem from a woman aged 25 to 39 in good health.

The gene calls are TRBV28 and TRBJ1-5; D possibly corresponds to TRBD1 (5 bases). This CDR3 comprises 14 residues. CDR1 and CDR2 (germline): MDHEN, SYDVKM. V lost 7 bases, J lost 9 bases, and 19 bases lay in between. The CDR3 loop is CASTLPPGSGPQHF. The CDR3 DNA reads TGTGCCAGCACCCTCCCCCCAGGGTCTGGGCCCCAGCATTTT.

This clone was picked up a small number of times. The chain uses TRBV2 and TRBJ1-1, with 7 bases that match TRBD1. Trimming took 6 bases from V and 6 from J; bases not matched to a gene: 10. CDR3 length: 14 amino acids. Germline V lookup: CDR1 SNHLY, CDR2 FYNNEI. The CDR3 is CASSSIPGQPEAFF. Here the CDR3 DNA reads TGTGCCAGCAGCTCTATCCCGGGACAGCCTGAAGCTTTCTTT.

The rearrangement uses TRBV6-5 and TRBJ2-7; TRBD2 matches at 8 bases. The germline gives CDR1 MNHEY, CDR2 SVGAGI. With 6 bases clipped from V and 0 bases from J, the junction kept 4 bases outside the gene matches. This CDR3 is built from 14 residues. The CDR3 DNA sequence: TGTGCCAGCAGACGCCTAGCGGGCTCCTACGAGCAGTACTTC. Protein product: CASRRLAGSYEQYF.

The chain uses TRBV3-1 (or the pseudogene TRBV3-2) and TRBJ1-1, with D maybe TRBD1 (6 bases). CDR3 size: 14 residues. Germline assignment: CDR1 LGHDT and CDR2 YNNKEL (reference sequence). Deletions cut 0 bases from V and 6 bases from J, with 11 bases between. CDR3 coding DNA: TGTGCCAGCAGCCAAGACGGCAGGGGAGCTGAAGCTTTCTTT. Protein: CASSQDGRGAEAFF.

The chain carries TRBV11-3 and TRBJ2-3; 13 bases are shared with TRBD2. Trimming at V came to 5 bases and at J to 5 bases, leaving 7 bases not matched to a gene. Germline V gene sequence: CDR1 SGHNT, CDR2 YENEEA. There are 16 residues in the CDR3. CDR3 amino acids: CASSPGLAGEVDTQYF. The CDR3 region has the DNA TGTGCCAGCAGCCCCGGACTAGCGGGAGAGGTAGATACGCAGTATTTT.

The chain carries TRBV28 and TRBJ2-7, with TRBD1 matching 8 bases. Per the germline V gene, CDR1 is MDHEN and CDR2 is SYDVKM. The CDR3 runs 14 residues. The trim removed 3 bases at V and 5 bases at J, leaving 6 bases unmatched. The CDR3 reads CASSFSRGLDEQYF. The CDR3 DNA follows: TGTGCCAGCAGTTTCTCCAGGGGGCTCGACGAGCAGTACTTC.

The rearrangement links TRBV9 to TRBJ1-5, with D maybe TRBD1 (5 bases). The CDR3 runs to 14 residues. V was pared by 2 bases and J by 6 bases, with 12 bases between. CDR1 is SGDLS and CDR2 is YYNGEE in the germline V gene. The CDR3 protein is CASSVGVTPQPQHF. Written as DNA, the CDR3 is TGTGCCAGCAGCGTGGGGGTAACGCCTCAGCCCCAGCATTTT.

CDR3 in amino acids: CASSQLQAGTDTQYF. The CDR3 coding sequence is TGCGCCAGCAGCCAACTACAGGCGGGCACAGATACGCAGTATTTT. The genes are TRBV4-1 and TRBJ2-3; a possible D gene is TRBD1 (5 bases). Trimming shortened V by 2 bases and J by 1 base, and 10 bases separated the two germline ends. Germline values: CDR1 MGHRA, CDR2 YSYEKL. CDR3 size: 15 residues.

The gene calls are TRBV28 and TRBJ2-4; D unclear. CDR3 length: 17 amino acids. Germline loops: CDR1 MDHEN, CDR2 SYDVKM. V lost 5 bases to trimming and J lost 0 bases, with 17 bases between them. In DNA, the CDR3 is TGTGCCAGCAGTCCTGGGGTAGTTGTCCCAGCCAAAAACATTCAGTACTTC. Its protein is CASSPGVVVPAKNIQYF.

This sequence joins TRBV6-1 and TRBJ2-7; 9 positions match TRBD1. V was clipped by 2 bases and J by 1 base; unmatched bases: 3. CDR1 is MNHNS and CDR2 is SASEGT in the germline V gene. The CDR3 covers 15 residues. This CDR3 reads CASSEYGQGSYEQYF. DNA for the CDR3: TGTGCCAGCAGTGAATACGGACAGGGGTCCTACGAGCAGTACTTC.

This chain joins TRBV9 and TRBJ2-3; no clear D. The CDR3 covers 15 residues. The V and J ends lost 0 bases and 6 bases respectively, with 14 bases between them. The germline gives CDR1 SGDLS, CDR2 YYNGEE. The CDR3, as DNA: TGTGCCAGCAGCGTAGTGGGGTCCCGCCCGGATACGCAGTATTTT. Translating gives CASSVVGSRPDTQYF.

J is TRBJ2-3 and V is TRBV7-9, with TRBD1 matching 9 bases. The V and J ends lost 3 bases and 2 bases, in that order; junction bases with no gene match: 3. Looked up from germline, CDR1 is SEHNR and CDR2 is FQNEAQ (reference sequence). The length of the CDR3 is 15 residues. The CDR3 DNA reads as TGTGCCAGCAGCTTGGGGGACAGGGACACAGATACGCAGTATTTT. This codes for CASSLGDRDTDTQYF. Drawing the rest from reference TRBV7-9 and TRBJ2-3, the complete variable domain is DTGVSQNPRHKITKRGQNVTFRCDPISEHNRLYWYRQTLGQGPEFLTYFQNEAQLEKSRLLSDRFSAERPKGSFSTLEIQRTEQGDSAMYLCASSLGDRDTDTQYFGPGTRLTVL.

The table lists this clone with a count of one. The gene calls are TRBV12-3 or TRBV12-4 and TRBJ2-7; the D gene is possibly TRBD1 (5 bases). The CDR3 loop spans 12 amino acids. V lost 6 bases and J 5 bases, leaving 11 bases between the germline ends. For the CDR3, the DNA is TGTGCCAGCAGCTCAGACAGCCACGAGCAGTACTTC. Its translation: CASSSDSHEQYF.

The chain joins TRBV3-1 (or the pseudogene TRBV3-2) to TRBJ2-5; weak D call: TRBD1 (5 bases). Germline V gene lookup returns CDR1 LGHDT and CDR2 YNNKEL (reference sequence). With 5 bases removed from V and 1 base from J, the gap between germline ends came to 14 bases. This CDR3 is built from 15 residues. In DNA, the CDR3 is TGTGCCAGCAGCGCTACGACCAGGGTCCAAGAGACCCAGTACTTC. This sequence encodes CASSATTRVQETQYF.

DNA for the CDR3: TGTGCCAGCAGTTACCCGGGTTGGGACAGGGACGAGACCCAGTACTTC. Protein sequence: CASSYPGWDRDETQYF. The chain joins TRBV6-2 or TRBV6-3 to TRBJ2-5; 9 bases are a match to TRBD1. The CDR3 contains 16 residues. From germline, CDR1 is MNHEY and CDR2 SVGEGT. V dropped 2 bases and J dropped 5; count of bases not matched to a gene: 9.

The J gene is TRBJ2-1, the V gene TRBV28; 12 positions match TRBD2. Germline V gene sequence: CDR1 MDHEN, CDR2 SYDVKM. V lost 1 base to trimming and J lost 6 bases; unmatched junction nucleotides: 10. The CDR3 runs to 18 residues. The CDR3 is CASSLSGSSGRVGNEQFF. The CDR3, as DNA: TGTGCCAGCAGTTTATCGGGGTCTAGCGGGAGGGTTGGCAATGAGCAGTTCTTC. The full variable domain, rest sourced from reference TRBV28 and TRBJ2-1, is DVKVTQSSRYLVKRTGEKVFLECVQDMDHENMFWYRQDPGLGLRLIYFSYDVKMKEKGDIPEGYSVSREKKERFSLILESASTNQTSMYLCASSLSGSSGRVGNEQFFGPGTRLTVL.

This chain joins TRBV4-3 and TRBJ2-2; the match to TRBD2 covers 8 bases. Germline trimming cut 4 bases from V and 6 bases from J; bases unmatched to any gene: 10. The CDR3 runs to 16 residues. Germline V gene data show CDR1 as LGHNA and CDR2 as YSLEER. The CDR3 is CASSLRGSGSAGELFF. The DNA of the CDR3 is TGCGCCAGCAGCCTCCGGGGAAGCGGGAGTGCCGGGGAGCTGTTTTTT.

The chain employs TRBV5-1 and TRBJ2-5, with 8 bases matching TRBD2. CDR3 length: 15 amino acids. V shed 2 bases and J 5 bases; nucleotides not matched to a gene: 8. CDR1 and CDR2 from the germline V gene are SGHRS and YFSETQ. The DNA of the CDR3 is TGCGCCAGCAGCTTTGCGGGACTAGAATTGGAGACCCAGTACTTC. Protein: CASSFAGLELETQYF.

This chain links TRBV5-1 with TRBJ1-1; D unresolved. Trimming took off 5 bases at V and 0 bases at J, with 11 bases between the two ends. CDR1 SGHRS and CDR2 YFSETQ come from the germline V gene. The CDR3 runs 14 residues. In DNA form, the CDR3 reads TGCGCCAGCAGGAGGTCCGGCATGAACACTGAAGCTTTCTTT. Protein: CASRRSGMNTEAFF.